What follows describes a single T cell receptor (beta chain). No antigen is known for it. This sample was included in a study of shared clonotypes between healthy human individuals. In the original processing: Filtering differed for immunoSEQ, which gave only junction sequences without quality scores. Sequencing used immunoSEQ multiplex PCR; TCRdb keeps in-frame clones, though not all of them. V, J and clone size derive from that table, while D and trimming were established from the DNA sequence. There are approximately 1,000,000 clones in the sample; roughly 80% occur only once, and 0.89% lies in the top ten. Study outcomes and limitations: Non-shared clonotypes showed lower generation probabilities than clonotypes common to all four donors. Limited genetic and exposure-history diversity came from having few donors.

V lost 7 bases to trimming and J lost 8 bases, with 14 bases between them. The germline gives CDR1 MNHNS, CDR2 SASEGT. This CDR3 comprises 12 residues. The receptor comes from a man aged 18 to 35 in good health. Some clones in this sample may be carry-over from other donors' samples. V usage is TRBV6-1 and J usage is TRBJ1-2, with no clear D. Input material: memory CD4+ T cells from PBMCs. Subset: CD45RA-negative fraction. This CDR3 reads CASTQNPRGYTF. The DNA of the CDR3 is TGTGCCAGCACCCAAAATCCCCGCGGCTACACCTTC.